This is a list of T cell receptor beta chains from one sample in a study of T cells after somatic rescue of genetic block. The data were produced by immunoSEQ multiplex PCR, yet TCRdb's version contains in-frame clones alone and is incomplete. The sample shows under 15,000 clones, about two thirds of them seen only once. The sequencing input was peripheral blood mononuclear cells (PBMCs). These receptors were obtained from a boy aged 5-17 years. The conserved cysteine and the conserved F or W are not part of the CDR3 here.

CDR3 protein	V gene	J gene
ASSLHGGTNEKLF	TRBV18	TRBJ1-4
ASSPPWGQIYGYT	TRBV18	TRBJ1-2
ASSPRDHNSPLH	TRBV2	TRBJ1-6
ASSLGPGLAGPDTQY	TRBV5-1	TRBJ2-3
ASSSDRFSYEQY	TRBV5-8	TRBJ2-7
ASSLSRGSYEQY	TRBV5-6	TRBJ2-7
ASSLRAYNEQF	TRBV5-8	TRBJ2-1
AWRDRGTDTQY	TRBV30	TRBJ2-3
ASSLSPGGGSIEQF	TRBV7-6	TRBJ2-1
ASSGQTYSNQPQH	TRBV27	TRBJ1-5
ASSPIGGDRGDGYT	TRBV5-4	TRBJ1-2
ASITLGGVNTEAF	TRBV2	TRBJ1-1
ASSERTGSYQETQY	TRBV6-1	TRBJ2-5
ASSLTENTEAF	TRBV6-5	TRBJ1-1
ASSLLGSGNTIY	TRBV5-1	TRBJ1-3
ASSPPRDRVEDTQY	TRBV18	TRBJ2-3
ASSPNRDSAQY	TRBV18	TRBJ2-3
ASSERERGSYNEQF	TRBV6-1	TRBJ2-1